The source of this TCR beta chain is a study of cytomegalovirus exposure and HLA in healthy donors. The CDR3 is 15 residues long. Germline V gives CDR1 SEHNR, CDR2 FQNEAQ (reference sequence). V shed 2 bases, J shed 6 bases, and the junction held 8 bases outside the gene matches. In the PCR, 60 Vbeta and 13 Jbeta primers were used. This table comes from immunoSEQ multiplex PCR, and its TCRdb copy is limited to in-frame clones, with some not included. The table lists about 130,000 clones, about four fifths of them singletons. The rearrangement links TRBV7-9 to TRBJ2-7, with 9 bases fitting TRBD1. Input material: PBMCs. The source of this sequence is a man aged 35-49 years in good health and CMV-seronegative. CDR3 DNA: TGTGCCAGCAGCTTATCGGCGACAGGGGGACGCGAGCAGTACTTC. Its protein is CASSLSATGGREQYF.